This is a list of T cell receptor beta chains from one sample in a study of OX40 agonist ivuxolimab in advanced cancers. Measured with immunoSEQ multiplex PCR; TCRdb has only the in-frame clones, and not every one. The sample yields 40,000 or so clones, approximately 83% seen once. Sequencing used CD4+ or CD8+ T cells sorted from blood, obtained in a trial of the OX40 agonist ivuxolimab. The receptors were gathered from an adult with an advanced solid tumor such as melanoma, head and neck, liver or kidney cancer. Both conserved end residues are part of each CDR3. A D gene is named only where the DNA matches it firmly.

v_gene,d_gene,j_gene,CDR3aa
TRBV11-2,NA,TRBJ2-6,CASSQGQGRGTGANVLTF
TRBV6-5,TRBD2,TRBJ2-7,CASGGTSGSRHEQYF
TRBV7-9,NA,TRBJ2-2,CASSLDGGRRTGELFF
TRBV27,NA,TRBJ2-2,CASSLGYAANTGELFF
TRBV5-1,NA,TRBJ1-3,CASSFGSGGAGNTIYF
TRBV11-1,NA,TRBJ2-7,CASSLVSELRRDYEQYF
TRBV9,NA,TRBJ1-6,CASSSAAGGIGNSPLHF
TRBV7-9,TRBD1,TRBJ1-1,CASSPWTGGDDTEAFF
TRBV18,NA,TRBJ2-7,CASSPPGRFGYEQYF
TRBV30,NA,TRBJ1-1,CAWRVKAGWATEAFF
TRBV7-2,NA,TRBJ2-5,CASSLETYQETQYF